These 2 T cell receptor beta chains share one sample of origin, sequenced in a study of beta chain features in type 1 diabetes. Expressed TCRB transcripts were sequenced after all isolated RNA was converted to cDNA. Sequencing was performed with immunoSEQ multiplex PCR; in TCRdb, only in-frame clones are kept and a portion is missing. Of hundreds of thousands of clones listed, around 13% are singletons. The sequenced material came from naive CD4+ T cells from blood. The receptors derive from a man younger than 35 in good health.

As to this clone: At the DNA level, this CDR3 is encoded by other sequences in the same sample as well. The chain carries TRBV7-3 and TRBJ2-3, with 9 bases lining up with TRBD1. The CDR3 has 14 residues. Looked up from germline, CDR1 is SGHTA and CDR2 is FQGTGA. Trimming removed 4 bases from V and 3 bases from J; junction bases left unmatched: 2. CDR3 sequence: CASSSGTGTDTQYF. The CDR3 DNA reads TGTGCCAGCAGCTCCGGGACAGGGACAGATACGCAGTATTTT.

This clone was seen more than once but under ten times. The J gene is TRBJ2-5, the V gene TRBV18, with TRBD1 matching 7 bases. The CDR3 is made up of 14 amino acids. Germline V gene sequence: CDR1 KGHSH, CDR2 LQKENI. Trimming removed 4 bases from V and 1 base from J; junction bases left unmatched: 3. Here the CDR3 DNA reads TGTGCCAGCTCACTCCGGGACAGCCAAGAGACCCAGTACTTC. This encodes CASSLRDSQETQYF.